The clone carrying this T cell receptor beta chain was recorded a few times. Its antigen is not known. It was uncontrolled infection, other autoimmune disease, pregnancy or lactation that excluded patients. This CDR3 has 15 amino acids. V gave up 8 bases and J gave up 2 bases; unmatched junction bases: 9. Germline V gene data show CDR1 as MGHRA and CDR2 as YSYEKL. Researchers took RNA transcripts and amplified the TCR beta CDR3 regions from them. The TCR CDR3 was amplified in a first-round RT-PCR using the HTBI primer set. TCRdb re-called the multiplex PCR reads through MiXCR, storing one row per CDR3 protein. The repertoire includes about 250,000 distinct CDR3 sequences, 15% of them detected once, and roughly 30% sits in the top ten. The source of the sample is a study of T cells in Graves' hyperthyroidism and ophthalmopathy. Findings of the study overall: In blood, most of the thyroid clonotypes expanded above 0.001 were also present.

This chain uses TRBV4-1 with TRBJ2-1; TRBD2 agrees at 7 bases. The sequencing sample was made of blood. This receptor was obtained from a woman aged 50 to 65 with Graves' hyperthyroidism that later progressed to Graves' ophthalmopathy. Here the CDR3 reads CASGAAGVTYNEQFF. In nucleotides, the CDR3 is TGCGCCAGCGGGGCGGCGGGGGTTACCTACAATGAGCAGTTCTTC.